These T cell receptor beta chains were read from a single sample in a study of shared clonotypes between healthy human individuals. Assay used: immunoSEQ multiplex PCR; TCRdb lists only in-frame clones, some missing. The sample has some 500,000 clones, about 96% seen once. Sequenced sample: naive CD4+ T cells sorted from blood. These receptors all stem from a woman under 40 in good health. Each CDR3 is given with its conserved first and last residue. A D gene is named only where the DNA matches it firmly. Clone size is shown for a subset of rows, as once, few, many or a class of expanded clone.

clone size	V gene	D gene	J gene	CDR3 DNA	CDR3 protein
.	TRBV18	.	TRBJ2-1	TGTGCCAGCTCACGGGAGCAGGTCAATGAGCAGTTCTTC	CASSREQVNEQFF
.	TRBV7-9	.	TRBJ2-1	TGTGCCAGCAGCAACTACAGGGATCGGGGTGAGCAGTTCTTC	CASSNYRDRGEQFF
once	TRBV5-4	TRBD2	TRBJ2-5	TGTGCCAGCAGCCCCGGGGTAGCGGGAGTTTGGGAGCAGTACTTC	CASSPGVAGVWEQYF
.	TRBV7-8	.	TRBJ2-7	TGTGCCAGCAGCTTAGGGGTATCCGAGCAGTACTTC	CASSLGVSEQYF
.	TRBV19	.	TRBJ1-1	TGTGCCAGTAGTCCAGGGACCGTTCCCGAAGCTTTCTTT	CASSPGTVPEAFF
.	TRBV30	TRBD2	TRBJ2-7	TGTGCGAGCGGGAGGGCCTCCTACGAGCAGTACTTC	CASGRASYEQYF
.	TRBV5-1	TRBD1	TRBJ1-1	TGCGCCAGCAGCCACCTACAGGGACAGGGGGCGGAAGCTTTCTTT	CASSHLQGQGAEAFF
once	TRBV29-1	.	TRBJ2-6	TGCAGCGCCGAATCCGGGGCCAACGTCCTGACTTTC	CSAESGANVLTF
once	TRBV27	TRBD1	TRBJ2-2	TGTGCCAGCAGGGACCAGGGGGTAAACACCGGGGAGCTGTTTTTT	CASRDQGVNTGELFF
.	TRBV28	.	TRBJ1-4	TGTGCCAGCAGTTCACCTAATGAAAAACTGTTTTTT	CASSSPNEKLFF
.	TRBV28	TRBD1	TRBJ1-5	TGTGCCAGCAGTCAAGTCGGTCCGGGACAGGGCCACAGGAGCAATCAGCCCCAGCATTTT	CASSQVGPGQGHRSNQPQHF
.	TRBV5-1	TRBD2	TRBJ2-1	TGCGCCAGCATTAGCGGGGAATACAATGAGCAGTTCTTC	CASISGEYNEQFF
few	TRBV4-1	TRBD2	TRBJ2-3	TGCGCCAGCAGCCAAGCGGATCTAGCGGTACTTGTTGTTGTCGGCACAGATACGCAGTATTTT	CASSQADLAVLVVVGTDTQYF
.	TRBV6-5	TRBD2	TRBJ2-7	TGTGCCAGCAGTGACCCGGGAGGGAACGAGCAGTACTTC	CASSDPGGNEQYF
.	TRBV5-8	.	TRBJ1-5	TGTGCCAGCAGCTCCGGGCGCGTGGGGGTCAGCCAGCCCCAGCATTTT	CASSSGRVGVSQPQHF
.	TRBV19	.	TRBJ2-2	TGTGCCAGTAATATGTTGGGACAAGCGAACACCGGGGAGCTGTTTTTT	CASNMLGQANTGELFF
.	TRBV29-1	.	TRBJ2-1	TGCAGCGTTGATTCCCAGGGGTACAATGAGCAGTTCTTC	CSVDSQGYNEQFF
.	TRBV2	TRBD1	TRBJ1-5	TGTGCCAGCAGTCAACAGGGGACTACCAATCAGCCCCAGCATTTT	CASSQQGTTNQPQHF
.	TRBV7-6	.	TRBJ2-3	TGTGCCAGCAGCACATACAGGACTAAGGGGGGTACGCAGTATTTT	CASSTYRTKGGTQYF
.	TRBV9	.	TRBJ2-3	TGTGCCAGTTCGCGGGGTAGCACAGATACGCAGTATTTT	CASSRGSTDTQYF
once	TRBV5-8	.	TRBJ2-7	TGTGCCAGCAGCTTGAGGCGGAGTTCCTACGAGCAGTACTTC	CASSLRRSSYEQYF
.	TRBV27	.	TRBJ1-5	TGTGCCAGCAGTGCCGGGGGTGGTCAGCCCCAGCATTTT	CASSAGGGQPQHF
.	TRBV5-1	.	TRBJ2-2	TGCGCCAGCCGGACTGGGGCCCCGAGCACCGGGGAGCTGTTTTTT	CASRTGAPSTGELFF
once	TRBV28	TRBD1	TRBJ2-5	TGTGCCAGCAGTTTCGTGACAGGGGCGCGAGAGACCCAGTACTTC	CASSFVTGARETQYF
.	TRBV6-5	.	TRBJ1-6	TGTGCCAGCAGTTTGGGGGACGGAACGGAAGTTTCACCCCTCCACTTT	CASSLGDGTEVSPLHF
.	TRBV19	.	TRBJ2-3	TGTGCCAGTAGTATGGGACGAAGCACAGATACGCAGTATTTT	CASSMGRSTDTQYF